This is a list of T cell receptor beta chains from one sample in a study of blood T cell repertoires in COVID-19. The repertoire was sequenced with immunoSEQ multiplex PCR; TCRdb's copy has only in-frame clones and lacks some. Of more than 200,000 clones detected, around 87% appear once; the ten largest clones hold about 5%. The specimen was peripheral blood. The receptor set was obtained from a woman between 55 and 75 years old with COVID-19, enrolled during active disease. Each CDR3 is given with its conserved first and last residue. Fields, in order: clone size, D gene, J gene, V gene, CDR3 DNA, CDR3 protein. A D gene is named only where the DNA matches it firmly. Clone size is shown for a subset of rows, as once, few, many or a class of expanded clone.

clone size: NA
D gene: NA
J gene: TRBJ1-1
V gene: TRBV5-1
CDR3 DNA: TGCGCCAGCAGCTTGGTCCCCCGGGAGACGGGCACTGAAGCTTTCTTT
CDR3 protein: CASSLVPRETGTEAFF

clone size: few
D gene: NA
J gene: TRBJ1-5
V gene: TRBV7-9
CDR3 DNA: TGTGCCAGCAGCCTCGAGGGCACGCCCCAACCCCAGCATTTT
CDR3 protein: CASSLEGTPQPQHF

clone size: NA
D gene: NA
J gene: TRBJ2-7
V gene: TRBV6-5
CDR3 DNA: TGTGCCAGCAGCCTTATATCTAGAGCCGAGCAGTACTTC
CDR3 protein: CASSLISRAEQYF

clone size: NA
D gene: TRBD1
J gene: TRBJ1-2
V gene: TRBV27
CDR3 DNA: TGTGCCAGCAGTTTATTCTCTGGGACAGGTAGCTATGGCTACACCTTC
CDR3 protein: CASSLFSGTGSYGYTF

clone size: NA
D gene: TRBD1
J gene: TRBJ2-3
V gene: TRBV6-5
CDR3 DNA: TGTGCCAGCAGAATGGACAGGACCTACACAGATACGCAGTATTTT
CDR3 protein: CASRMDRTYTDTQYF

clone size: NA
D gene: NA
J gene: TRBJ2-2
V gene: TRBV30
CDR3 DNA: TGTGCCTGGACCATAGGAGGCACCGGGGAGCTGTTTTTT
CDR3 protein: CAWTIGGTGELFF

clone size: NA
D gene: NA
J gene: TRBJ1-2
V gene: TRBV29-1
CDR3 DNA: TGCAGCGGAATTGAGGGGGGGGCCTATGGCTACACCTTC
CDR3 protein: CSGIEGGAYGYTF

clone size: NA
D gene: NA
J gene: TRBJ1-5
V gene: TRBV7-8
CDR3 DNA: NA
CDR3 protein: CASSLVGSQQFFDQPQHF

clone size: NA
D gene: NA
J gene: TRBJ2-7
V gene: TRBV9
CDR3 DNA: TGTGCCAGCAGCGTAGCTCCAGTTTCCTACGAGCAGTACTTC
CDR3 protein: CASSVAPVSYEQYF

clone size: NA
D gene: TRBD1
J gene: TRBJ2-5
V gene: TRBV6-6
CDR3 DNA: TGTGCCAGCAAACAGGGGTTAAAGTACCAAGAGACCCAGTACTTC
CDR3 protein: CASKQGLKYQETQYF

clone size: NA
D gene: NA
J gene: TRBJ1-5
V gene: TRBV2
CDR3 DNA: TGTGCCAGCAGTGAAGCAGGGGCAAGACAGCCCCAGCATTTT
CDR3 protein: CASSEAGARQPQHF

clone size: once
D gene: NA
J gene: TRBJ1-3
V gene: TRBV27
CDR3 DNA: TGTGCCAGCAGGCAGGGTGGGAATTCGGTCTCTGGAAACACCATATATTTT
CDR3 protein: CASRQGGNSVSGNTIYF

clone size: NA
D gene: TRBD1
J gene: TRBJ1-4
V gene: TRBV30
CDR3 DNA: TGTGCCTGGACGACAGGGGCGTCGGGTGAAAAACTGTTTTTT
CDR3 protein: CAWTTGASGEKLFF

clone size: NA
D gene: NA
J gene: TRBJ2-7
V gene: TRBV7-7
CDR3 DNA: TGTGCCAGCAGCTACACCATACGGGATCGTCACGAGCAGTACTTC
CDR3 protein: CASSYTIRDRHEQYF

clone size: NA
D gene: TRBD2
J gene: TRBJ2-1
V gene: TRBV5-1
CDR3 DNA: TGCGCCAGCAGCTTGGTTGGCGGGAGTTCCCAAGCTGAGCAGTTCTTC
CDR3 protein: CASSLVGGSSQAEQFF

clone size: NA
D gene: NA
J gene: TRBJ1-2
V gene: TRBV7-2
CDR3 DNA: TGTGCCAGCAGCTTAGTAGGTCGGGGGAACTATGGCTACACCTTC
CDR3 protein: CASSLVGRGNYGYTF

clone size: NA
D gene: TRBD2
J gene: TRBJ2-1
V gene: TRBV7-6
CDR3 DNA: TGTGCCAGCAGCTTAGGTGGCGGGAGGGCCATGAATGAGCAGTTCTTC
CDR3 protein: CASSLGGGRAMNEQFF

clone size: NA
D gene: NA
J gene: TRBJ1-1
V gene: TRBV5-1
CDR3 DNA: TGCGCCAGCAGTCGGGTCGGAGGCTCTGAAGCTTTCTTT
CDR3 protein: CASSRVGGSEAFF

clone size: NA
D gene: TRBD1
J gene: TRBJ2-5
V gene: TRBV7-9
CDR3 DNA: TGTGCCAGCAGCTTAGCTACCGGGACAGGGTGGGAGACCCAGTACTTC
CDR3 protein: CASSLATGTGWETQYF

clone size: NA
D gene: NA
J gene: TRBJ1-5
V gene: TRBV5-8
CDR3 DNA: TGTGCCAGCAGCTTGGATCTTTGGCCCCAGCATTTT
CDR3 protein: CASSLDLWPQHF

clone size: once
D gene: TRBD1
J gene: TRBJ2-5
V gene: TRBV18
CDR3 DNA: TGTGCCAGCTCATCTTCCGGGACAGCTCAAGAGACCCAGTACTTC
CDR3 protein: CASSSSGTAQETQYF

clone size: NA
D gene: NA
J gene: TRBJ2-1
V gene: TRBV9
CDR3 DNA: TGTGCCAGCAGCGTAGTGGCGGCCCTCATGGATGAGCAGTTCTTC
CDR3 protein: CASSVVAALMDEQFF

clone size: few
D gene: NA
J gene: TRBJ1-5
V gene: TRBV30
CDR3 DNA: TGTGCCTGGAGTCTGAGCAGGGTAGATCAGCCCCAGCATTTT
CDR3 protein: CAWSLSRVDQPQHF

clone size: NA
D gene: TRBD2
J gene: TRBJ2-3
V gene: TRBV7-9
CDR3 DNA: TGTGCCAGCAGCTTTATTAGCGGGAGCCCAGATACGCAGTATTTT
CDR3 protein: CASSFISGSPDTQYF

clone size: NA
D gene: TRBD1
J gene: TRBJ1-5
V gene: TRBV23-1
CDR3 DNA: TGCGCCAGGACGGGACAGGGGGACAATCAGCCCCAGCATTTT
CDR3 protein: CARTGQGDNQPQHF

clone size: NA
D gene: TRBD1
J gene: TRBJ1-5
V gene: TRBV18
CDR3 DNA: TGTGCCAGCTCTCTCGGAGGGGGCGGTCAGCCCCAGCATTTT
CDR3 protein: CASSLGGGGQPQHF

clone size: NA
D gene: TRBD2
J gene: TRBJ2-1
V gene: TRBV7-6
CDR3 DNA: TGTGCCAGCAGCAGGGGACTAGCGGGAGTCAATGAGCAGTTCTTC
CDR3 protein: CASSRGLAGVNEQFF

clone size: few
D gene: NA
J gene: TRBJ2-7
V gene: TRBV11-3
CDR3 DNA: TGTGCCAGCAGCTCACGGGGTCCCTCCGAGCAGTACTTC
CDR3 protein: CASSSRGPSEQYF

clone size: once
D gene: TRBD2
J gene: TRBJ2-7
V gene: TRBV11-3
CDR3 DNA: TGTGCCAGCAGCTTGGGGACTAGCGGGACTGGCGAGCAGTACTTC
CDR3 protein: CASSLGTSGTGEQYF

clone size: NA
D gene: TRBD1
J gene: TRBJ2-1
V gene: TRBV24-1
CDR3 DNA: TGTGCCACCCGGGGACAGGGGGCAAATGAGCAGTTCTTC
CDR3 protein: CATRGQGANEQFF

clone size: once
D gene: NA
J gene: TRBJ2-2
V gene: TRBV5-4
CDR3 DNA: TGTGCCAGCAGCCACACAGGGTTCGACGGGGAGCTGTTTTTT
CDR3 protein: CASSHTGFDGELFF

clone size: NA
D gene: TRBD1
J gene: TRBJ1-1
V gene: TRBV6-5
CDR3 DNA: TGTGCCGTTTACAGGGGGATTGGCACTGAAGCTTTCTTT
CDR3 protein: CAVYRGIGTEAFF

clone size: NA
D gene: NA
J gene: TRBJ1-5
V gene: TRBV19
CDR3 DNA: TGTGCCAGTAGTGTAGACCGTATCAATCAGCCCCAGCATTTT
CDR3 protein: CASSVDRINQPQHF

clone size: NA
D gene: TRBD1
J gene: TRBJ1-1
V gene: TRBV29-1
CDR3 DNA: TGCAGCGTTGAAGAAAGGGGGCTTCGGAGCACTGAAGCTTTCTTT
CDR3 protein: CSVEERGLRSTEAFF

clone size: NA
D gene: NA
J gene: TRBJ2-1
V gene: TRBV19
CDR3 DNA: TGTGCCAGTAGTACCTTCGGGAAGAATGAGCAGTTCTTC
CDR3 protein: CASSTFGKNEQFF

clone size: NA
D gene: NA
J gene: TRBJ2-7
V gene: TRBV5-4
CDR3 DNA: TGTGCCAGCAGCAACCCAGTGCCCGGGAACTACGAGCAGTACTTC
CDR3 protein: CASSNPVPGNYEQYF

clone size: NA
D gene: TRBD1
J gene: TRBJ2-7
V gene: TRBV6-2/TRBV6-3
CDR3 DNA: TGTGCCAGCAGTAGGGGGACAGCGCTTGAGGGCTACGAGCAGTACTTC
CDR3 protein: CASSRGTALEGYEQYF

clone size: NA
D gene: TRBD2
J gene: TRBJ2-3
V gene: TRBV3-1/TRBV3-2
CDR3 DNA: TGTGCCAGCAGCCGAACCCCAGTCCTAGCGGGAATCACAGATACGCAGTATTTT
CDR3 protein: CASSRTPVLAGITDTQYF

clone size: NA
D gene: TRBD1
J gene: TRBJ1-5
V gene: TRBV7-8
CDR3 DNA: TGTGCCAGCAGCCCTCGGGGGACAGCAAATCAGCCCCAGCATTTT
CDR3 protein: CASSPRGTANQPQHF

clone size: NA
D gene: NA
J gene: TRBJ1-5
V gene: TRBV19
CDR3 DNA: TGTGCCAGTAGTATAGCCTTCCAGTATAGCAATCAGCCCCAGCATTTT
CDR3 protein: CASSIAFQYSNQPQHF

clone size: few
D gene: TRBD1
J gene: TRBJ1-1
V gene: TRBV19
CDR3 DNA: TGTGCCAGTAGTCCCCGACAGGGGGCCGGGACTGAAGCTTTCTTT
CDR3 protein: CASSPRQGAGTEAFF

clone size: NA
D gene: NA
J gene: TRBJ2-6
V gene: TRBV5-5
CDR3 DNA: TGTGCCAGCAGCCGGAGGGGGGGCGCTGGGGCCAACGTCCTGACTTTC
CDR3 protein: CASSRRGGAGANVLTF

clone size: few
D gene: NA
J gene: TRBJ2-7
V gene: TRBV19
CDR3 DNA: TGTGCCAGTAGTATCGGAGTCGCATCCTCCTACGAGCAGTACTTC
CDR3 protein: CASSIGVASSYEQYF

clone size: once
D gene: NA
J gene: TRBJ1-5
V gene: TRBV28
CDR3 DNA: TGTGCCAGCAGTTCCCAGGGCTATAATAGCAATCAGCCCCAGCATTTT
CDR3 protein: CASSSQGYNSNQPQHF

clone size: NA
D gene: NA
J gene: TRBJ2-7
V gene: TRBV6-2/TRBV6-3
CDR3 DNA: TGTGCCAGCAGTTACTCGAGCCGGGACAACTCCTACGAGCAGTACTTC
CDR3 protein: CASSYSSRDNSYEQYF

clone size: once
D gene: TRBD1
J gene: TRBJ1-3
V gene: TRBV7-8
CDR3 DNA: TGTGCCAGCAGCTTACCCGCCGGGACAGCATCTTGGAGCTCTGGAAACACCATATATTTT
CDR3 protein: CASSLPAGTASWSSGNTIYF

clone size: NA
D gene: NA
J gene: TRBJ2-7
V gene: TRBV18
CDR3 DNA: TGTGCCAGCTCACTCGGGAGTAGTTACGAGCAGTACTTC
CDR3 protein: CASSLGSSYEQYF

clone size: NA
D gene: TRBD1
J gene: TRBJ1-2
V gene: TRBV7-8
CDR3 DNA: TGTGCCAGCAGTCCCACAGGGGCCGAGTTCGGCTACACCTTC
CDR3 protein: CASSPTGAEFGYTF

clone size: NA
D gene: NA
J gene: TRBJ1-5
V gene: TRBV6-5
CDR3 DNA: TGTGCCAGCAGTTACTCGACGTGGGCAGATGATCAGCCCCAGCATTTT
CDR3 protein: CASSYSTWADDQPQHF

clone size: NA
D gene: NA
J gene: TRBJ2-6
V gene: TRBV9
CDR3 DNA: TGTGCCAGCAGCGTAGTTATCCGGGGGGCCCTGACTTTC
CDR3 protein: CASSVVIRGALTF

clone size: NA
D gene: NA
J gene: TRBJ2-2
V gene: TRBV2
CDR3 DNA: TGTGCCAGCAGTGAGTCAGGGTTAAGCACCGGGGAGCTGTTTTTT
CDR3 protein: CASSESGLSTGELFF

clone size: NA
D gene: TRBD1
J gene: TRBJ1-2
V gene: TRBV5-5
CDR3 DNA: TGTGCCAGCAGCTCGGACAGGGTTCTTCGCTATGGCTACACCTTC
CDR3 protein: CASSSDRVLRYGYTF

clone size: few
D gene: NA
J gene: TRBJ1-1
V gene: TRBV5-1
CDR3 DNA: TGCGCCAGCAGCAGTCGGACAGAAAACACTGAAGCTTTCTTT
CDR3 protein: CASSSRTENTEAFF